Listed below are T cell receptor beta chains from one sample, sequenced in a study of cytomegalovirus exposure and HLA in healthy donors. The data were produced by immunoSEQ multiplex PCR, yet TCRdb's version contains in-frame clones alone and is incomplete. The data show about 140,000 clones, just under 80% seen once. The sequenced sample consisted of PBMCs. Source of these receptors: a male donor in good health and CMV-seronegative. CDR3s leave out the opening cysteine and the closing phenylalanine or tryptophan. Fields, in order: J gene, V gene, CDR3 protein.

j_gene: TRBJ1-2
v_gene: TRBV5-4
CDR3aa: ASSLEIGSNYYGYT

j_gene: TRBJ2-3
v_gene: TRBV5-8
CDR3aa: ASSRQSTDTQY

j_gene: TRBJ2-3
v_gene: TRBV7-8
CDR3aa: ASRGGHRTSGGAEDTQY

j_gene: TRBJ2-5
v_gene: TRBV5-1
CDR3aa: ASSLAGLAGGPSEQY

j_gene: TRBJ1-1
v_gene: TRBV11-3
CDR3aa: ASSLGQAAF

j_gene: TRBJ2-2
v_gene: TRBV4-2
CDR3aa: ASSHAGNTGELF

j_gene: TRBJ1-1
v_gene: TRBV20-1
CDR3aa: SEMREQAF

j_gene: TRBJ2-3
v_gene: TRBV4-1
CDR3aa: ASSQDASGGGDTQY

j_gene: TRBJ1-6
v_gene: TRBV7-6
CDR3aa: ASSFGTGGNNSPLH

j_gene: TRBJ1-2
v_gene: TRBV7-9
CDR3aa: ASSSGARGYT

j_gene: TRBJ2-7
v_gene: TRBV27
CDR3aa: ASRVRPPGLSSYEQY

j_gene: TRBJ2-3
v_gene: TRBV12-2
CDR3aa: ASRLVSSGSGSQY

j_gene: TRBJ1-4
v_gene: TRBV7-9
CDR3aa: ASSSGQGYEKLF

j_gene: TRBJ1-4
v_gene: TRBV27
CDR3aa: ASSVGTGGNEKLF

j_gene: TRBJ2-5
v_gene: TRBV9
CDR3aa: ASSVGGTGRGETQY

j_gene: TRBJ2-7
v_gene: TRBV9
CDR3aa: ASSVGRGAYEQY

j_gene: TRBJ2-3
v_gene: TRBV11-3
CDR3aa: ASSLLAGGRTDTQY

j_gene: TRBJ1-5
v_gene: TRBV5-8
CDR3aa: ASGRAAAGYQPQH

j_gene: TRBJ1-1
v_gene: TRBV5-6
CDR3aa: ASSFLLGEAF

j_gene: TRBJ1-4
v_gene: TRBV7-2
CDR3aa: ASSARDRGNEKLF

j_gene: TRBJ2-5
v_gene: TRBV6-5
CDR3aa: ASRDSQETQY

j_gene: TRBJ1-2
v_gene: TRBV10-3
CDR3aa: AISEGGYYGYT

j_gene: TRBJ2-7
v_gene: TRBV6-1
CDR3aa: ASSVSGQGGSEQY

j_gene: TRBJ2-3
v_gene: TRBV13
CDR3aa: ASSRGAGDRRITDTQY

j_gene: TRBJ2-5
v_gene: TRBV5-1
CDR3aa: ASSTQGDEGETQY

j_gene: TRBJ1-6
v_gene: TRBV5-8
CDR3aa: ASSLRGSSPLH

j_gene: TRBJ2-7
v_gene: TRBV5-1
CDR3aa: ASSPRQGTTYEQY

j_gene: TRBJ2-1
v_gene: TRBV2
CDR3aa: ASRPGQGYNEQF

j_gene: TRBJ2-7
v_gene: TRBV10-3
CDR3aa: AISESFGTVLYEQY

j_gene: TRBJ2-7
v_gene: TRBV14
CDR3aa: ASSPGLAAHPYEQY

j_gene: TRBJ1-1
v_gene: TRBV6-1
CDR3aa: ASSVLKGALNAEAF

j_gene: TRBJ2-7
v_gene: TRBV10-1
CDR3aa: ASRGGGGGNSYEQY

j_gene: TRBJ2-2
v_gene: TRBV19
CDR3aa: ASSTPGQGLSNTGELF

j_gene: TRBJ1-5
v_gene: TRBV10-3
CDR3aa: AISEVQDSAQH

j_gene: TRBJ1-1
v_gene: TRBV4-3
CDR3aa: ASSQDGRGSEAF

j_gene: TRBJ1-5
v_gene: TRBV27
CDR3aa: ASSSPGLNQPQH

j_gene: TRBJ1-4
v_gene: TRBV27
CDR3aa: ASSLGGGTNEKLF

j_gene: TRBJ1-2
v_gene: TRBV6-5
CDR3aa: ASSQGGPTYGYT